This passage covers 28 T cell receptor beta chains from one sample sequenced in a study of Tregs in tolerant kidney transplant recipients. Profiled with immunoSEQ multiplex PCR; TCRdb holds only in-frame clones, not every one. Of about 81,000 clones in the sample, roughly 90% were seen once. Related graft donors supplied nonmyeloablative bone marrow transplants, and mixed chimerism was transient. Source: CD4+ T cells from blood (PBMCs), taken 24 months after the transplant. These receptors originate from a human patient who received a combined kidney and bone marrow transplant. Some T cells may originate from the graft donor.

V usage is TRBV10-3 and J usage is TRBJ2-3, with 11 bases matching TRBD2. The V segment lost 4 bases and the J segment 2 bases; nucleotides outside the gene matches: 5. The CDR3 sequence is 16 residues long. Germline CDR1 ENHRY, CDR2 SYGVKD. The CDR3, as DNA: TGTGCCATCAGTGGGCTAGCGGGAGGTGTCACAGATACGCAGTATTTT. Translated: CAISGLAGGVTDTQYF.

CDR3 amino acids: CASSMGGYWKTEAFF. The CDR3 nucleotides are TGTGCCAGTAGTATGGGGGGGTATTGGAAAACTGAAGCTTTCTTT. The chain combines TRBV19 with TRBJ1-1; possible D gene TRBD1, 5 bases. This CDR3 is built from 15 residues. Germline V gives CDR1 LNHDA, CDR2 SQIVND (reference sequence). The V end lost 3 bases, the J end lost 5 bases, and 16 bases lay between the germline ends.

The chain combines TRBV7-3 with TRBJ2-2, with TRBD1 as a possible D gene (6 bases). The CDR3 length is 12 residues. Per germline, CDR1 SGHTA and CDR2 FQGTGA. With 4 bases removed from V and 7 bases from J, the gap between germline ends came to 7 bases. The CDR3 nucleotides read TGTGCCAGCAGCTCACAGGGCGGGGAGCTGTTTTTT. This codes for CASSSQGGELFF.

The J gene is TRBJ2-2, the V gene TRBV6-4; D is perhaps TRBD2 (6 bases). The CDR3 totals 14 residues. Trimming took off 6 bases at V and 2 bases at J, with 10 bases between the two ends. Looked up from germline, CDR1 is MRHNA and CDR2 is SNTAGT. Here the CDR3 reads CASSLGLNTGELFF. In DNA form, the CDR3 reads TGTGCCAGCAGCCTAGGACTAAACACCGGGGAGCTGTTTTTT.

This clone has a handful of counts. V usage is TRBV6-4 and J usage is TRBJ2-3, with unresolved D. The V end was cut by 2 bases, the J end by 1 base, with 10 bases between. In germline, CDR1 is MRHNA, CDR2 SNTAGT. There are 15 residues in the CDR3. CDR3 amino acids: CASSDGPRGTDTQYF. In DNA, the CDR3 is TGTGCCAGCAGTGACGGGCCCCGCGGCACAGATACGCAGTATTTT.

The rearrangement uses TRBV14 and TRBJ2-4; D gene unclear. Germline CDR1 and CDR2: SGHDN and FVKESK. Trimming left V 0 bases short and J 6 bases short, with 3 bases between. The CDR3 covers 12 residues. In DNA form, the CDR3 reads TGTGCCAGCAGCCAAGACCGAAACATTCAGTACTTC. Amino acid sequence: CASSQDRNIQYF.

The chain employs TRBV27 and TRBJ1-6; TRBD1 agrees at 9 bases. Germline CDR1 and CDR2: MNHEY and SMNVEV (reference sequence). J gave up 8 bases and V 8 bases, and 10 bases lay outside the gene matches. The CDR3 contains 15 residues. Here the CDR3 reads CASQGGGQGYSPLHF. CDR3 nucleotides: TGTGCCAGCCAAGGAGGGGGACAGGGTTATTCACCCCTCCACTTT.

V is TRBV5-1 and J is TRBJ1-1; D uncertain. Trimming removed 0 bases from V and 2 bases from J, with 14 bases in between. The germline CDR1 and CDR2 sequences are SGHRS and YFSETQ. The CDR3 runs to 16 residues. CDR3 nucleotides: TGCGCCAGCAGCTTGGCAGGTTCCCTTACCAACACTGAAGCTTTCTTT. Protein product: CASSLAGSLTNTEAFF.

The chain links TRBV25-1 to TRBJ2-3; D unresolved. V lost 3 bases, J lost 6 bases, and 10 bases lay in between. Germline lookup yields CDR1 MGHDK and CDR2 SYGVNS. This CDR3 region has 13 residues. CDR3 amino acids: CASSDFAVDTQYF. The DNA for the CDR3 is TGTGCCAGCAGTGATTTTGCGGTGGATACGCAGTATTTT. Drawing the rest from reference TRBV25-1 and TRBJ2-3, the complete variable domain is EADIYQTPRYLVIGTGKKITLECSQTMGHDKMYWYQQDPGMELHLIHYSYGVNSTEKGDLSSESTVSRIRTEHFPLTLESARPSHTSQYLCASSDFAVDTQYFGPGTRLTVL.

The genes are TRBV9 and TRBJ2-1, with TRBD2 matching 9 bases. CDR3 length: 18 amino acids. The germline CDR1 and CDR2 sequences are SGDLS and YYNGEE. Germline trimming cut 3 bases from V and 7 bases from J; bases unmatched to any gene: 17. The CDR3 DNA sequence: TGTGCCAGCAGCGAAAATTTGAATGGAGCGGGAGGTAATAATGAGCAGTTCTTC. Its protein product is CASSENLNGAGGNNEQFF.

The chain links TRBV7-9 to TRBJ2-7, with 8 positions matching TRBD1. CDR3 length equals 15 residues. Germline CDR1 and CDR2: SEHNR and FQNEAQ (reference sequence). J gave up 2 bases and V 8 bases, and 11 bases lay outside the gene matches. CDR3 in DNA: TGTGCCAGCCGCCGAGACAGGGGAGTTACCTACGAGCAGTACTTC. It yields the protein CASRRDRGVTYEQYF.

The chain employs TRBV6-5 and TRBJ1-1; 7 bases line up with TRBD1. V was clipped by 1 base and J by 11 bases; unmatched bases: 7. CDR1 and CDR2 from the germline V gene are MNHEY and SVGAGI. CDR3 length equals 13 residues. The CDR3 nucleotides read TGTGCCAGCAGTTACTATAGGGGGCTGAGGGCTTTCTTT. Its translation is CASSYYRGLRAFF.

This chain connects TRBV2 to TRBJ2-3; 8 bases agree with TRBD1. Germline V CDR1 and CDR2: SNHLY, FYNNEI. The CDR3 runs to 16 residues. The V gene end was trimmed by 5 bases and the J gene end by 6 bases; junction bases not matched to a gene: 13. In DNA, the CDR3 is TGTGCCAGCAGTCGCGTCACAGGGGGTCCGGGTGATACGCAGTATTTT. Its protein product is CASSRVTGGPGDTQYF.

This sequence joins TRBV29-1 and TRBJ1-2; 10 nucleotides agree with TRBD1. This CDR3 has 12 residues. V lost 8 bases to trimming and J lost 7 bases; unmatched junction nucleotides: 7. The germline CDR1 and CDR2 sequences are SQVTM and ANQGSEA. This CDR3 is CSSRDRGRGYTF. For the CDR3, the DNA is TGCAGCTCCAGGGACAGGGGTCGTGGCTACACCTTC.

The chain employs TRBV5-6 and TRBJ1-2; tentative D call: TRBD1 (5 bases). Germline loops: CDR1 SGHDT, CDR2 YYEEEE. CDR3 size: 14 residues. The V end was cut by 2 bases, the J end by 2 bases, with 10 bases between. As DNA, the CDR3 is TGTGCCAGCAGCTTAACAGGACCCAACTATGGCTACACCTTC. Its protein is CASSLTGPNYGYTF.

The gene calls are TRBV10-3 and TRBJ2-7; D perhaps matches TRBD2 (6 bases). Germline V gives CDR1 ENHRY, CDR2 SYGVKD. This CDR3 is built from 15 residues. Trimming shortened V by 10 bases and J by 3 bases, and 22 bases separated the two germline ends. The CDR3 nucleotides read TGTGCCAGCCGCCCCGGTAGCGGAGGCGACTACGAGCAGTACTTC. Protein product: CASRPGSGGDYEQYF.

The genes are TRBV5-6 and TRBJ2-3; 11 bases are shared with TRBD2. The CDR3 runs to 17 residues. Germline values: CDR1 SGHDT, CDR2 YYEEEE. V gave up 4 bases and J gave up 3 bases; unmatched junction bases: 10. The CDR3, as DNA: TGTGCCAGCAGCGCCCCATTCGTAGCGGGAGGGACAGATACGCAGTATTTT. Protein product: CASSAPFVAGGTDTQYF. Filled out from reference TRBV5-6 and TRBJ2-3, the complete variable domain reads DAGVTQSPTHLIKTRGQQVTLRCSPKSGHDTVSWYQQALGQGPQFIFQYYEEEERQRGNFPDRFSGHQFPNYSSELNVNALLLGDSALYLCASSAPFVAGGTDTQYFGPGTRLTVL.

As for this clone: Other DNA variants within this sample encode the same CDR3. V usage is TRBV27 and J usage is TRBJ1-6, with D unresolved. The CDR3 sequence is 12 residues long. Trimming shortened V by 5 bases and J by 5 bases, and 4 bases separated the two germline ends. Germline-derived CDR1 and CDR2 are MNHEY and SMNVEV (reference sequence). The CDR3, as DNA: TGTGCCAGCAGTCTAGATAATTCACCCCTCCACTTT. Translated, it gives CASSLDNSPLHF.

The chain links TRBV2 to TRBJ1-1, with 11 bases aligning to TRBD1. Trimming took 6 bases from V and 11 from J; bases not matched to a gene: 17. Looked up from germline, CDR1 is SNHLY and CDR2 is FYNNEI. CDR3 length equals 16 residues. Here the CDR3 DNA reads TGTGCCAGCAGCGAACTCGGACAGGGGGCCGGTTTTGGGGCTTTCTTT. Amino acids: CASSELGQGAGFGAFF.

The CDR3 protein is CASTGERDLNEQFF. CDR3 nucleotides: TGTGCCAGCACCGGGGAGCGGGACTTAAATGAGCAGTTCTTC. The V and J genes are TRBV6-4 and TRBJ2-1; TRBD2 matches at 7 bases. There are 14 residues in the CDR3. With 7 bases clipped from V and 7 bases from J, the junction kept 10 bases outside the gene matches. The germline CDR1 and CDR2 sequences are MRHNA and SNTAGT.

Turning to this clone: One end of the junction fails to match germline, which may point to a read error. The identical CDR3 is also encoded by other nucleotide sequences in the sample. The chain recombines TRBV4-3 with TRBJ1-5; no firm D call. The CDR3 is made up of 15 amino acids. Germline V CDR1 and CDR2: LGHNA, YSLEER. The CDR3: CASSPRVYSNQPQHF. CDR3 DNA sequence: TGCGCCAGCAGCCCCCGGGTTTATAGCAATCAACCCCAGCATTTT.

The V and J genes are TRBV6-5 and TRBJ2-1, with TRBD2 matching over 14 bases. This CDR3 spans 15 amino acids. J lost 8 bases, V lost 2 bases, and 2 bases had no gene match. CDR1 and CDR2 (germline): MNHEY, SVGAGI. The CDR3 nucleotides are TGTGCCAGCAGTTACGGGACTAGCGGGAGTGATGAGCAGTTCTTC. It is translated as CASSYGTSGSDEQFF.

The CDR3 DNA sequence: TGCGCCAGCAGCCATCCGGGACAGGGGGCCTACGAGCAGTACTTC. As protein: CASSHPGQGAYEQYF. This chain joins TRBV4-1 and TRBJ2-7; 11 bases map to TRBD1. Trimming took 3 bases from V and 2 from J; bases not matched to a gene: 3. The CDR3 is 15 residues long. Germline lookup yields CDR1 MGHRA and CDR2 YSYEKL.

V gene TRBV2 combines with J gene TRBJ2-4, with D maybe TRBD2 (5 bases). Germline V gives CDR1 SNHLY, CDR2 FYNNEI. There are 13 residues in the CDR3. V was clipped by 5 bases and J by 5 bases, with 10 bases between them. CDR3 sequence (DNA): TGTGCCAGCAGTACCGGGAACGAAAACATTCAGTACTTC. This gives the protein CASSTGNENIQYF.

As for this clone: Relative to the germline gene, one junction end is altered; a read error may explain this. This chain joins TRBV5-4 and TRBJ1-1; 8 bases are shared with TRBD1. The CDR3 consists of 14 residues. Germline CDR1 reads SGHNT; CDR2 reads YYREEE (reference sequence). The CDR3 DNA reads TGTGCCAGCAGCTTCTGGACAGGGAAGAATGGCAGGCGCTTT. It codes for CASSFWTGKNGRRF.

This chain links TRBV4-1 with TRBJ2-3; TRBD2 matches at 8 bases. This CDR3 is built from 14 residues. Germline V gene lookup returns CDR1 MGHRA and CDR2 YSYEKL. The V gene end was trimmed by 11 bases and the J gene end by 0 bases; junction bases not matched to a gene: 7. The CDR3 nucleotides are TGCGCCGCAAGCGGGGGCCTTAGCACAGATACGCAGTATTTT. This gives the protein CAASGGLSTDTQYF.

This rearrangement joins TRBV5-1 to TRBJ1-5; weak D call: TRBD1 (5 bases). Trimming left V 5 bases short and J 0 bases short, with 12 bases between. The CDR3 contains 15 residues. CDR1 is SGHRS and CDR2 is YFSETQ in the germline V gene. DNA for the CDR3: TGCGCCAGCAGACCTGCAGGGAATAGCAATCAGCCCCAGCATTTT. This encodes CASRPAGNSNQPQHF.

In DNA form, the CDR3 reads TGTGCCAGCAGTTTAGAGGCCGGTGACTACGAGCAGTACTTC. Protein sequence: CASSLEAGDYEQYF. The V and J genes are TRBV28 and TRBJ2-7; no reliable D call. Trimming cost V 2 bases and J 3 bases, with 11 bases left between them. CDR3 length: 14 residues. CDR1 and CDR2 (germline): MDHEN, SYDVKM.